The source of this T cell receptor (beta chain) is a study of vaccination and CD4 T cells after COVID-19. Researchers used the Oncomine TCR Beta short-read assay to sequence DNA from cultured CD4+ T cells. A single record per CDR3 protein comes from TCRdb applying MiXCR to the PCR reads. The table records approximately 15,000 distinct CDR3 sequences, roughly 37% of them present only once. This clonotype was seen a handful of times. No antigen is known for it. The treatment is: roughly ten-day PBMC culture with coronavirus spike peptide pools or control peptides (ViraFEST assay). ViraFEST enlarged antigen-specific T cell populations with peptide pools and afterwards sequenced TCRs. Researchers grew the cells for about 9 days and then pulled out CD4+ T cells by negative selection. Sequencing was performed on CD4+ T cells from blood, cultured in vitro. This sequence was found in a human donor who had recovered from COVID-19.

In nucleotides, the CDR3 is TGTGCCAGCAGTGAACGGGGACAGGGAAAAGCTTTCTTT. It specifies CASSERGQGKAFF. The V gene is TRBV2, the J gene TRBJ1-1, with 9 bases matching TRBD1. CDR3 size: 13 residues. The germline CDR1 and CDR2 sequences are SNHLY and FYNNEI. With 2 bases clipped from V and 9 bases from J, the junction kept 4 bases outside the gene matches. The whole variable domain, filled in from reference TRBV2 and TRBJ1-1, reads EPEVTQTPSHQVTQMGQEVILRCVPISNHLYFYWYRQILGQKVEFLVSFYNNEISEKSEIFDDQFSVERPDGSNFTLKIRSTKLEDSAMYFCASSERGQGKAFFGQGTRLTVV.